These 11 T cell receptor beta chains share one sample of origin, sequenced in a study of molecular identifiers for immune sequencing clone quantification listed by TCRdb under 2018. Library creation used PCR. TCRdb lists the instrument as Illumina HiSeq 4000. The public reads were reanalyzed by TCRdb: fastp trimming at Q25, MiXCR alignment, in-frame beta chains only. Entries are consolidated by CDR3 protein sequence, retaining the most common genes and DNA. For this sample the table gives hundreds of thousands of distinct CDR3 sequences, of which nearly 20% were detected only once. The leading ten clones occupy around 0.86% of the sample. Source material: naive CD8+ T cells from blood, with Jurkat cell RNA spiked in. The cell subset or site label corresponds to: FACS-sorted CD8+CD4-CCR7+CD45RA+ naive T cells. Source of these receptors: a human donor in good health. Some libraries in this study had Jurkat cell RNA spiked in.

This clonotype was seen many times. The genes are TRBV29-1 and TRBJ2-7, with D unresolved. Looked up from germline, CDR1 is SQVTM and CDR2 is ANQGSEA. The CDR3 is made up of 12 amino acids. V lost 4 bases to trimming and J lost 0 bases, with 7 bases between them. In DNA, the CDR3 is TGCAGCGTTGTCGTTTCCTCCTACGAGCAGTACTTC. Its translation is CSVVVSSYEQYF.

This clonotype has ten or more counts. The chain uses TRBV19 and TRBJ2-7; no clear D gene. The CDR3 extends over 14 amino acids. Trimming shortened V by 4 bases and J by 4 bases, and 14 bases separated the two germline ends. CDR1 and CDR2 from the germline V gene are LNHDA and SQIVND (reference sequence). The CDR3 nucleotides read TGTGCCAGTAGTACGACCGATGAGAGGTACGAGCAGTACTTC. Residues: CASSTTDERYEQYF.

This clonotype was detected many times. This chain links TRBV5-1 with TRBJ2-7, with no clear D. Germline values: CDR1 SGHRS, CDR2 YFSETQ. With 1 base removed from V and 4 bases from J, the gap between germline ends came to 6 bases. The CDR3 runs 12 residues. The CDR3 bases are TGCGCCAGCAGCTTGAATAAGTACGAGCAGTACTTC. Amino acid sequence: CASSLNKYEQYF.

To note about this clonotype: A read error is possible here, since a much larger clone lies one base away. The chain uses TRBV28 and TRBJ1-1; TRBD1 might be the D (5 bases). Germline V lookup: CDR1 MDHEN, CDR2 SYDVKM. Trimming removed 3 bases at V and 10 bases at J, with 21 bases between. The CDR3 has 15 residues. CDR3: CASSFEGRNRLGAFF. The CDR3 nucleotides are TGTGCCAGCAGTTTTGAGGGGCGGAACCGACTTGGAGCTTTCTTT.

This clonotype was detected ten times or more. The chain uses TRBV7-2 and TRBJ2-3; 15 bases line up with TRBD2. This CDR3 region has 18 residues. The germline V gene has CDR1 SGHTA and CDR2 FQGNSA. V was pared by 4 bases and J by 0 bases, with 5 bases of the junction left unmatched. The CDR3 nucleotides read TGTGCCAGCAGCTGGACTAGCGGGAGGGCGAGCAGCACAGATACGCAGTATTTT. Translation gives CASSWTSGRASSTDTQYF.

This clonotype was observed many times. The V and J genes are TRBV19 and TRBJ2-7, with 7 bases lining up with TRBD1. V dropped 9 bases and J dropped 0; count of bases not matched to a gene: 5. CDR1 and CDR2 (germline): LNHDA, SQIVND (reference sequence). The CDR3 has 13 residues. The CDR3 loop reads CASPGQSSYEQYF. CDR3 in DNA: TGTGCCAGCCCGGGACAGAGCTCCTACGAGCAGTACTTC.

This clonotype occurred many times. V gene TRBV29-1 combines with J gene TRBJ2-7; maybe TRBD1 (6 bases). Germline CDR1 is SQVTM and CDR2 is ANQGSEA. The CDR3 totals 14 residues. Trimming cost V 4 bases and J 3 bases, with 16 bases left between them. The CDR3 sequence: CSVVLGQGFYEQYF. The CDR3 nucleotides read TGCAGCGTTGTCCTAGGGCAGGGGTTCTACGAGCAGTACTTC.

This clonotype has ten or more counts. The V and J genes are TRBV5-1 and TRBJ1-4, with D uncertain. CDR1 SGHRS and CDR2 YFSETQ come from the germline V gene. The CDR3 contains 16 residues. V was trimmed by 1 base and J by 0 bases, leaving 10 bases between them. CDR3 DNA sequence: TGCGCCAGCAGCTTGACACAGACCGCAACTAATGAAAAACTGTTTTTT. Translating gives CASSLTQTATNEKLFF.

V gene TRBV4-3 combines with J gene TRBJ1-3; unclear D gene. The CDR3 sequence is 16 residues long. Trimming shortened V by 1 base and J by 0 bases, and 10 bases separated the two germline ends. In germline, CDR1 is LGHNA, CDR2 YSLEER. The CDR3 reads CASSQAKWSSGNTIYF. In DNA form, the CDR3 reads TGCGCCAGCAGCCAAGCTAAGTGGAGCTCTGGAAACACCATATATTTT.

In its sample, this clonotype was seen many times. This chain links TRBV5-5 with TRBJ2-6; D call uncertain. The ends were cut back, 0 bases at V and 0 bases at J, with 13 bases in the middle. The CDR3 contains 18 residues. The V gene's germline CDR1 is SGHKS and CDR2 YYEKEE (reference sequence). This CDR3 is CASSLGWAHSSGANVLTF. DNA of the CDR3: TGTGCCAGCAGCTTGGGTTGGGCGCATAGCTCTGGGGCCAACGTCCTGACTTTC. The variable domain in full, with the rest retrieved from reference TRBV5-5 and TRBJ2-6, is DAGVTQSPTHLIKTRGQQVTLRCSPISGHKSVSWYQQVLGQGPQFIFQYYEKEERGRGNFPDRFSARQFPNYSSELNVNALLLGDSALYLCASSLGWAHSSGANVLTFGAGSRLTVL.

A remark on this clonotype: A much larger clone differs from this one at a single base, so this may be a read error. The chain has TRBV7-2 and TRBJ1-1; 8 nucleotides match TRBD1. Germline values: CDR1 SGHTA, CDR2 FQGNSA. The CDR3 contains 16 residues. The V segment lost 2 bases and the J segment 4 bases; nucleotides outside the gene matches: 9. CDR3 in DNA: TGTGCCAGCAGCTTAATGTTGCGACAGGGGATCACTGAAGCTTTCTTT. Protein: CASSLMLRQGITEAFF.